This TCR beta chain derives from a study of T cell repertoires in cytomegalovirus infection. On the study more broadly: Indicated by public TCR beta signatures were CMV infection and matching HLA type. Findings and caveats of the study: There were carriers of CMV plus the relevant HLA, and cumulative public TCR beta family frequency identified them. The ex vivo response was dominated by HLA-C-restricted CMV-specific TCR beta clonotypes.

Comments on this clonotype: Its specificity is unknown.

This CDR3 is built from 15 residues. J lost 6 bases, V lost 5 bases, and 9 bases had no gene match. Per germline, CDR1 SGHAT and CDR2 FQNNGV. TCRdb analysed the reads with MiXCR anew, one entry per CDR3 protein. Of a few hundred thousand distinct CDR3 sequences in the sample, roughly a third are singletons; the top ten hold about 14%. The source material was cultured PBMCs, sampled from culture after CMV antigen stimulation. This TCR came from a human donor in good health (CMV status not recorded). Some clones in this sample may be carry-over from other donors' samples. This sequence joins TRBV11-2 and TRBJ2-1; 8 bases line up with TRBD2. This CDR3 reads CASSQTGLVGNEQFF. The CDR3 DNA sequence: TGTGCCAGCAGCCAGACGGGACTAGTGGGCAATGAGCAGTTCTTC.